This T cell receptor beta chain was captured by sequencing in a study of cytomegalovirus exposure and HLA in healthy donors (dated by TCRdb to the late 2010s). Broadly, across the study: An earlier analysis of roughly 500 of the donors reported about 250 Gb of sequence data and 117 million unique TCR beta sequences from some 180 million T cells. All discovery cohort repertoires had been generated on a single sequencing platform. The study was designed to test whether signatures of past pathogen exposure could be identified by cataloging public T cell receptors. The T cell repertoires of 666 subjects were profiled by immunosequencing and related to cytomegalovirus serostatus. To predict cytomegalovirus infection status, the study brought together high-throughput TCR immunosequencing, statistical association of individual TCRs with disease status, and machine learning. An earlier analysis of several hundred of the donors applied high-throughput TCR beta sequencing to assess whether each TCR beta V gene segment acted as functional or pseudogenic. Among roughly 400 genotyped donors of the cohort, an average of around 240,000 unique TCR beta nucleotide sequences was sequenced per donor, of which roughly 17% were non-productive. Of the 398 genotyped donors, roughly 85% fell in the genetic ancestry cluster associated with self-reported Caucasian donors. HLA typing included class I and class II loci at four-digit resolution. In a later analysis, previously published TCR beta repertoires from fewer than 750 donors were re-analyzed and high-resolution HLA genotyping was added so that TCR occurrence patterns could be studied. Rather than using new phenotypic data, the later analysis identified candidate immune exposures from TCR beta sequences and from how often those sequences occurred across donors. A later genetic analysis used genome-wide SNP genotypes for about three fifths of the roughly 700 donors, treating that subset as a discovery cohort. In addition to the first cohort of hundreds of subjects, a separate validation cohort of 120 different subjects was used. A handful of DR-DQ haplotypes were handled as single units for association and clustering because linkage in the cohort was strong. An early release covering over 500 HLA-typed donors comprised about 300 gigabases of sequencing data and around 80 million unique TCR sequences. Typing coverage varied by locus: about 620-630 donors for A, B, C, DRB1 and DQB1; approximately 500 for DQA1; over 600 for DPA1; about 450 for DPB1. Donor age, sex, ethnicity and CMV serostatus were collected together with the repertoire data. General study outcomes and caveats: In a later genetic analysis, a missense DCLRE1C variant was associated with V-gene and J-gene trimming of TCR beta chains, and the association was replicated in an independent cohort. A total of fewer than 200 TCR beta chains were listed by the study as associated with cytomegalovirus. In this cohort, only TCR beta chains were sequenced, and detectable features were limited by the absence of alpha or paired-chain data. Most TCR sequences were observed very rarely across donors, whereas some public TCRs were present in many individuals. Immune exposure information for the cohort was limited to CMV serostatus. The 87-base-pair reads could not distinguish some IMGT-functional V segments, including TRBV6-2 and TRBV6-3, so those segments were excluded. In a later analysis, HLA-associated TCR beta chains were found to be more clonally expanded and to have lower generation probabilities than equally common non-associated chains. Compared with the roughly 670-donor mean, donors in an Asian-associated ancestry cluster had fewer N-insertions in productive TCRs, according to a later genetic analysis. Cytomegalovirus status was reported to be diagnosed by the classifier with high specificity and sensitivity in both the original and validation cohorts. A later analysis found that most CMV-associated TCR beta chains appeared HLA-restricted, with HLA associations seemingly driven largely by CMV exposure. A cluster of highly shared sequence variants was judged likely to be a technical artifact of the sequencing pipeline. Broadly in line with IMGT annotations, most TCR beta V segments showed up in productive rearrangements about 87% or about 30% of the time in an earlier analysis of some 590 of the donors. According to the authors, the approach could potentially be generalized to other disease states and immunological phenotypes. A further reported finding was that TCR beta sequences accurately predicted the HLA-A and HLA-B alleles for most subjects in the first cohort. Three of the identified cytomegalovirus-associated TCR beta chains were confirmed in vitro to be specific for cytomegalovirus antigens. In a later analysis, TCR association rates were found to vary across HLA loci, with the most associated TCRs seen for DRB1 alleles and the fewest for HLA-C alleles. A later analysis associated 15,000 to 20,000 TCR beta sequences with specific HLA alleles at a false discovery rate of 0.05. Correlated functional status among segregating V segments might be attributable to linkage disequilibrium, but an unknown experimental factor could not be ruled out. When HLA alleles, especially DR and DQ, strongly co-occurred, TCR associations were difficult to assign to individual alleles. Because some donors lacked HLA typing at each locus, the association tests relied only on the typed subset. Several of the top co-occurrence clusters appeared to be linked to parvovirus B19, influenza, CMV and Epstein-Barr virus, according to a later analysis. Roughly uniform sequencing depth across donors was assumed in presence/absence analyses, although this assumption may not hold. Roughly 15 rarely observed V segments, including chromosome 9 orphons, were excluded from the earlier analysis of approximately 600 of the donors because counts were too low.

As for this clone: Its antigen has not been determined. No quality values exist for individual bases; no much larger clone is one base distant.

The germline V and J ends show losses of 1 base and 7 bases respectively, and no gene match explains 4 bases of the junction. Counted from cysteine to phenylalanine, this CDR3 has 14 amino acids. Just CDR3 DNA is preserved here, 42 bases in frame from base 1. Looking up the germline V gene (reference sequence) yields CDR1 SEHNR and CDR2 FQNEAQ. The library was built by means of the immunoSEQ multiplex PCR assay. For the multiplex PCR, a mixture combining 60 forward primers for TCR Vbeta segments and 13 reverse primers for TCR Jbeta segments was used. Amplification of the CDR3 region of rearranged TCR beta genes was performed with a multiplex PCR assay on genomic DNA. On the Illumina HiSeq System, the amplified TCR beta libraries were sequenced as 87-base-pair reads. The published analysis was carried out like this. Across the 670 or so repertoires, a later analysis counted tens of millions of unique TCR beta chains, around 11 million of which were shared by at least two donors. Raw reads were error-corrected and collapsed into unique sequences with a nearest-neighbor algorithm that merged closely related sequences to remove PCR and sequencing errors. V, D and J gene segments were assigned by aligning CDR3 sequences to IMGT reference sequences. For a sequence to be retained, a match of at least six nucleotides was required to both a V gene segment and a J gene segment. Rearrangements were classified as productive when the CDR3 lacked stop codons and remained in frame with V and J, and all other rearrangements were classified as non-productive. Following IMGT convention, CDR3 was defined as the stretch from the second conserved V-encoded cysteine up to the conserved J-encoded phenylalanine. In an earlier analysis of roughly 610 of the donors, sequences lacking an unambiguous match to a single V gene segment were excluded. An earlier analysis of 450 to 650 of the donors called V segments functional above 56.7% productive rearrangements and segregating when the between-donor standard deviation exceeded 5%. To diagnose cytomegalovirus status from the catalog of TCR beta chain sequences, a statistical classification framework was built. V and J gene assignment, in a later analysis, came from comparing TCR nucleotide sequences with IMGT/GENE-DB human TR gene sequences. In a later analysis, CDR3 sequences and most-parsimonious VDJ recombination scenarios were assigned using the TCRdist pipeline. In a later analysis, each TCR beta chain was defined by its CDR3 amino acid sequence together with its V-gene family, and reads without a unique V-gene family were excluded. In a later analysis, 500 to 700 highly shared, low-generation-probability nucleotide sequences were removed to address suspected cross-contamination and a sequencing artifact. A later analysis calculated a clonal expansion index for each public chain from normalized within-repertoire ranks of inferred template counts. In a later analysis, generation probabilities were computed using a VDJ recombination model fitted to out-of-frame rearrangements, and the results were checked against IGoR. In a later analysis, hypergeometric tests were used to score TCR-TCR, TCR-HLA and TCR-CMV co-occurrence, with a repertoire-size bias correction applied to TCR pairs. In a later analysis, false discovery rates were estimated by permuting HLA or CMV assignments 20 times. In a later analysis, co-occurring TCRs were grouped using DBSCAN, with TCRdist sequence similarity added in when clustering inside HLA-allele-positive subsets. Repertoires with fewer than 30,000 or more than 120,000 public chains were left out of co-occurrence clustering, as were a handful of repertoires with anomalous nucleotide sharing. As stored in TCRdb, this immuneACCESS dataset retains in-frame rearrangements with V and J assigned. A fraction of the clones does not appear; measured against another copy, unresolved V genes explain less than half of the discrepancy, and the remainder lacks a known reason. V and J calls plus clone size are reproduced from that table; the DNA served to infer D and trimming. The sample table shows around 110,000 clones, and over 8% are seen once. Of the sample, 2.5% to 3.5% falls within the top ten clones.

The cohort comprised 550 to 700 healthy bone marrow donors. All cohort members were sampled while nominally healthy, although unrecorded immune exposures were likely present. The donor tested CMV seronegative, placing the donor among the approximately 400 seronegative members of the cohort. A peripheral blood sample was collected from each donor, and TCR beta sequencing was performed on peripheral blood mononuclear cells. The Qiagen DNeasy Blood Extraction Kit was used to extract genomic DNA from the blood cell samples. Sequenced sample: PBMCs. Recombination joined TRBV7-9 with TRBJ1-2, and 9 bases in between align with TRBD1. This TCR derives from a man aged 25 to 40 in good health and CMV-seronegative. The CDR3 has the sequence CASSLGGQGSGYTF. At the DNA level, the sequence is TGTGCCAGCAGCTTAGGGGGACAGGGAAGTGGCTACACCTTC.